Listed below are T cell receptor beta chains from one sample, sequenced in a study of lymphopenia after photon versus proton radiotherapy. Method: immunoSEQ multiplex PCR; TCRdb's copy keeps in-frame clones and lacks some. The profile shows about 20,000 clones, 75% to 90% of them singletons. Here the sequenced sample was peripheral blood, taken from a patient treated with proton-based radiotherapy. Receptor source: a man aged 70 or older with pancreatic cancer. The conserved cysteine and the conserved F or W are not part of the CDR3 here.

j_call v_call cdr3_length cdr3_aa
TRBJ1-1 TRBV7-2 13 ASSLAAYGGAEAF
TRBJ2-7 TRBV2 13 ASSVQGFSSYEQY
TRBJ2-5 TRBV2 12 ASSASGGKETQY
TRBJ1-1 TRBV5-8 7 LTGFEAF
TRBJ1-6 TRBV4-1 16 ASSQAQGARSYNSPLH
TRBJ2-1 TRBV6-5 14 ASSSADRGPYNEQF
TRBJ2-3 TRBV6-1 13 ASSEPGQGTDTQY
TRBJ1-1 TRBV9 13 ASSVGGRGLTEAF
TRBJ1-1 TRBV15 13 ATSRDPGANTEAF
TRBJ1-4 TRBV9 12 ASNLGTGDEKLF
TRBJ2-1 TRBV11-3 13 ASTKASGSTGEQF
TRBJ1-1 TRBV2 15 ASRRGQLVTVNTEAF
TRBJ1-1 TRBV10-1 12 ASRPTGENTEAF
TRBJ1-2 TRBV11-2 12 ASSFQGQGSGYT
TRBJ2-1 TRBV4-1 17 ASSHPGLAGGTSYNEQF
TRBJ2-3 TRBV5-8 12 ASSRRTVTDTQY
TRBJ2-2 TRBV19 13 ASILQTGTPGELF
TRBJ1-2 TRBV2 7 ANPEVYT
TRBJ1-3 TRBV2 12 ASRDISSGNTIY
TRBJ1-2 TRBV5-1 13 ASSARQGPNYGYT